This T cell receptor beta chain was recovered during a study of radiation and T cells in renal cell carcinoma. About this clone itself: No antigen is known for it.

Using immunoSEQ multiplex PCR, the repertoire was profiled, and TCRdb retains in-frame clones only, with some absent. Among 110,000 to 150,000 clones listed, 75% to 90% were seen once. Study-wide results and limits: No pretreatment tumor biopsies were available for baseline clonotypes.

Noted time point: baseline pretreatment blood. The treatment: 15 Gy SBRT to primary tumor, nephrectomy 4 weeks later. This specimen consisted of blood, obtained from a patient whose treatment included radiotherapy and nephrectomy. The TCR originated in a woman aged 45-65 years with renal cell carcinoma.

The CDR3 spells CASSQLGHRNEQFF. In DNA, the CDR3 is TGTGCCAGCAGCCAGTTGGGACACCGAAATGAGCAGTTCTTC. The chain has TRBV4-2 and TRBJ2-1; a weak D match, TRBD1 (6 bases). Trimming pared 3 bases from V and 7 bases from J, leaving 13 bases between. This CDR3 contains 14 residues. Germline assignment: CDR1 LGHNA and CDR2 YNFKEQ.